This TCR beta chain was sequenced during a study of shared clonotypes between healthy human individuals. Clones were sequenced by immunoSEQ multiplex PCR, and TCRdb holds only the in-frame ones, with some missing. The sample holds hundreds of thousands of clones; 95% to 97% are singletons and the top ten take more than 0.3%. V was cut by 2 bases and J by 7 bases, with 6 bases left in between. Germline CDR1 and CDR2: KGHSH and LQKENI. The CDR3 has 11 residues. Sequencing was done on a sample of memory CD8+ T cells sorted from blood. Documented subset: CD45RO+ cells pooled with CCR7-negative TemRA cells. This receptor was taken from a man aged 30 to 45 in good health. V and J are TRBV18 and TRBJ2-7; D gene ambiguous. The CDR3 DNA reads as TGTGCCAGCTCACCAGCGAGGGAGCAGTACTTC. It codes for CASSPAREQYF.